This TCR beta chain was sequenced during a study of cytomegalovirus exposure and HLA in healthy donors. The PCR used 60 Vbeta and 13 Jbeta primers. The assay was immunoSEQ multiplex PCR, and TCRdb's table has in-frame clones only and misses some. The sample has about 160,000 clones, around four fifths seen once. V lost 0 bases and J lost 12, with 12 bases in between. The length of the CDR3 is 13 residues. Germline V gives CDR1 ENHRY, CDR2 SYGVKD. This receptor was identified in a woman aged 25 to 39 in good health and CMV-seronegative. This rearrangement joins TRBV10-3 to TRBJ2-1; D call uncertain. The specimen was PBMCs. The CDR3 DNA sequence: TGTGCCATCAGTGAGTCGAGTCCCGCAGGGCAGTTCTTC. Protein sequence: CAISESSPAGQFF.